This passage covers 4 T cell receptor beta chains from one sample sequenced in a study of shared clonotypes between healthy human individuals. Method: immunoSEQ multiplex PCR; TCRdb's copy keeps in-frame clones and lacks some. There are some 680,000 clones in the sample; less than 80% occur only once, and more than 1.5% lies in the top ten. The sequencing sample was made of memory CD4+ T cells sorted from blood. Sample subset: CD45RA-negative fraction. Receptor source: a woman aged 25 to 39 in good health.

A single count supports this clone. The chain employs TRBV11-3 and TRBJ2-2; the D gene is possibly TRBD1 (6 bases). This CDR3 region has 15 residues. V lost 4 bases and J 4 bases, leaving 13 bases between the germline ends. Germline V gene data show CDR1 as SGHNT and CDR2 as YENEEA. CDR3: CASSSGHSPTGELFF. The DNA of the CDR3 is TGTGCCAGCAGCTCGGGACATTCGCCCACCGGGGAGCTGTTTTTT.

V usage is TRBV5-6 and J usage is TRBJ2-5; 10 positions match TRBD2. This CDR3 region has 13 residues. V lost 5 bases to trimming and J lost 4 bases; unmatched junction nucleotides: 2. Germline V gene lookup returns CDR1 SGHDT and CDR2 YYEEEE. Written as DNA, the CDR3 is TGTGCCAGCAGGTTAGCGGGAGGAGAGACCCAGTACTTC. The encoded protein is CASRLAGGETQYF.

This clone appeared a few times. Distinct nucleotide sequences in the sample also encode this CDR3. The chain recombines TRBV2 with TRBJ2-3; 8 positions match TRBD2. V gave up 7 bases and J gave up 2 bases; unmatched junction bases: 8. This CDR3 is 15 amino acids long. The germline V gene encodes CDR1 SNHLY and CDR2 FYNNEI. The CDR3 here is CASNRLATLTDTQYF. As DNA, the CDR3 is TGTGCCAGCAACCGACTAGCGACACTCACAGATACGCAGTATTTT.

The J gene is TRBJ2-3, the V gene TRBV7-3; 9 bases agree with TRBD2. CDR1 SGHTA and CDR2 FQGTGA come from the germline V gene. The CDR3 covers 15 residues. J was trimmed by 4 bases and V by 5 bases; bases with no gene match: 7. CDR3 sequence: CASSPRTSAADTQYF. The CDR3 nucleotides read TGTGCCAGCAGCCCGAGGACTAGCGCCGCAGATACGCAGTATTTT.